This T cell receptor (beta chain) was recorded in a study of blood T cell repertoires in COVID-19. Across the study: The samples span acute and convalescent COVID-19 from the United States, Italy and Spain.

The CDR3 is 15 residues long. V lost 8 bases to trimming and J lost 0 bases, with 14 bases between them. The germline CDR1 and CDR2 sequences are MNHEY and SVGAGI. Source study methods: Estimated nucleated cell counts came from reference gene primer amplification. Assay: immunoSEQ multiplex PCR; the TCRdb copy retains only in-frame clones and omits some. The V and J calls and clone size are taken from that table; D and trimming were inferred from the DNA. Here the sample spans fewer than 110,000 clones, 70% to 90% being singletons. The chain has TRBV6-5 and TRBJ1-3; D uncertain. The origin of this receptor is a man aged 45-65 years in a cohort sampled during active COVID-19. The sequenced sample was peripheral blood. The CDR3 protein is CASRFSWSSGNTIYF. The CDR3 DNA follows: TGTGCCAGCCGATTTTCGTGGAGCTCTGGAAACACCATATATTTT.